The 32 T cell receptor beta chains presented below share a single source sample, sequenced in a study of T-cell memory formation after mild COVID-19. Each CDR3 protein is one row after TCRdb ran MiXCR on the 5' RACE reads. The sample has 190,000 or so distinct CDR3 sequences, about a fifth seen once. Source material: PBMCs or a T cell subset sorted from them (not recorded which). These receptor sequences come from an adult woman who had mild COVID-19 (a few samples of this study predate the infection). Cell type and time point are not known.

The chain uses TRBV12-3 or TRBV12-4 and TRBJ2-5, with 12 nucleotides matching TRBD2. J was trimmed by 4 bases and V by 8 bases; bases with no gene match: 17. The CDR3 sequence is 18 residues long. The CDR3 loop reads CASGYSSGGDDRGETQYF. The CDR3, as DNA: TGTGCCAGCGGCTACTCTAGCGGGGGGGACGACCGTGGAGAGACCCAGTACTTC.

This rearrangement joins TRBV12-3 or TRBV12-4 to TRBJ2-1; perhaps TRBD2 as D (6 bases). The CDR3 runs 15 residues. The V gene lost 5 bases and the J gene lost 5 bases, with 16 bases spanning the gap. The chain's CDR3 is CASSLYLGGDNEQFF. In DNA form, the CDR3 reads TGTGCCAGCAGTCTCTATCTGGGGGGAGACAATGAGCAGTTCTTC.

In nucleotides, the CDR3 is TGTGCCAGCAGCTTAGTCAGGGGGCAATCTGAAGCTTTCTTT. Translated, it gives CASSLVRGQSEAFF. This chain connects TRBV7-9 to TRBJ1-1; 8 bases fit TRBD1. The CDR3 extends over 14 amino acids. Losses at the gene ends were 1 base for V and 6 bases for J; bases not matched to a gene: 4. The germline V gene encodes CDR1 SEHNR and CDR2 FQNEAQ (reference sequence).

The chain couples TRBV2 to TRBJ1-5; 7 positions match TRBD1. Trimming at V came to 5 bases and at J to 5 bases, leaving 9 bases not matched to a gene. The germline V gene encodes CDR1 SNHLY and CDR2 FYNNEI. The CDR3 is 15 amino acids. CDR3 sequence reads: CASSRQGLNYQPQHF. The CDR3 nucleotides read TGTGCCAGCAGTAGACAGGGCCTAAACTATCAGCCCCAGCATTTT.

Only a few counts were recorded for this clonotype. The CDR3 spells CASSSHYQRGLKDTQYF. The DNA of the CDR3 is TGTGCCAGCAGCTCGCACTACCAGCGGGGCTTAAAAGATACGCAGTATTTT. The rearrangement links TRBV3-1 to TRBJ2-3; 7 bases line up with TRBD2. The germline gives CDR1 LGHDT, CDR2 YNNKEL (reference sequence). The CDR3 totals 17 residues. The ends lost 5 bases at V and 5 bases at J; junction bases unmatched: 16.

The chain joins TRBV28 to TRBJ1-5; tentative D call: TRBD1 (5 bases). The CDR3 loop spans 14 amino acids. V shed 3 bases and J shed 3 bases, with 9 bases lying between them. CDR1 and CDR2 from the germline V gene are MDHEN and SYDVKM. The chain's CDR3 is CASSLSGDNQPQHF. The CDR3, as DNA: TGTGCCAGCAGTTTGTCGGGGGACAATCAGCCCCAGCATTTT.

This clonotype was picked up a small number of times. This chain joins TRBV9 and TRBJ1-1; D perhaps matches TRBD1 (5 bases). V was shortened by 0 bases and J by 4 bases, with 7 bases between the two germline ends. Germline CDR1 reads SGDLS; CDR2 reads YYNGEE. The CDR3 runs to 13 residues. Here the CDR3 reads CASSVEGATEAFF. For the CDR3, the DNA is TGTGCCAGCAGCGTAGAAGGGGCCACTGAAGCTTTCTTT.

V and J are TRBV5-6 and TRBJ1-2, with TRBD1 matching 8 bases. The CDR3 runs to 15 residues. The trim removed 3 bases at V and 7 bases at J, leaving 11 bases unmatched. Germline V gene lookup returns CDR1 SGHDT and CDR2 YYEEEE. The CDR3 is CASSSVTGDESGYTF. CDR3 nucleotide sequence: TGTGCCAGCAGCTCAGTGACAGGGGATGAGAGTGGCTACACCTTC.

The CDR3 nucleotides read TGTGCCAGCAGTTACTTAACAGCCAAACAAGAGACCCAGTACTTC. Translation gives CASSYLTAKQETQYF. This chain connects TRBV6-5 to TRBJ2-5, with unresolved D. Germline CDR1 MNHEY, CDR2 SVGAGI. CDR3 length: 15 amino acids. The V and J ends lost 1 base and 2 bases respectively, with 11 bases between them.

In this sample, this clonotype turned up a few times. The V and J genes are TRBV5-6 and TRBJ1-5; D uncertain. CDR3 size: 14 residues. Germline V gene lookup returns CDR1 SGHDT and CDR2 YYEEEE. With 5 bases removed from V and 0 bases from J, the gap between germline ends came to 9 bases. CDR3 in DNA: TGTGCCAGCAGTCATGGATATAGCAATCAGCCCCAGCATTTT. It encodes CASSHGYSNQPQHF.

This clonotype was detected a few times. As DNA, the CDR3 is TGCGCCAGCAGCTTGGAGGGGGACTATTTCTATGGCTACACCTTC. This gives the protein CASSLEGDYFYGYTF. The V gene is TRBV5-1, the J gene TRBJ1-2, with a tentative D call TRBD1 (6 bases). V was pared by 0 bases and J by 4 bases, with 13 bases between. CDR1 and CDR2 (germline): SGHRS, YFSETQ. The CDR3 runs to 15 residues. Looking up the rest from reference TRBV5-1 and TRBJ1-2 gives the full variable domain: KAGVTQTPRYLIKTRGQQVTLSCSPISGHRSVSWYQQTPGQGLQFLFEYFSETQRNKGNFPGRFSGRQFSNSRSEMNVSTLELGDSALYLCASSLEGDYFYGYTFGSGTRLTVV.

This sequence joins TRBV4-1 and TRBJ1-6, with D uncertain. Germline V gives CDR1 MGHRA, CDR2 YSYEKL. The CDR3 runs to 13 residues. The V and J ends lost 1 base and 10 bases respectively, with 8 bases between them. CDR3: CASSQGGESPLHF. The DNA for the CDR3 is TGCGCCAGCAGCCAAGGAGGAGAATCACCCCTCCACTTT.

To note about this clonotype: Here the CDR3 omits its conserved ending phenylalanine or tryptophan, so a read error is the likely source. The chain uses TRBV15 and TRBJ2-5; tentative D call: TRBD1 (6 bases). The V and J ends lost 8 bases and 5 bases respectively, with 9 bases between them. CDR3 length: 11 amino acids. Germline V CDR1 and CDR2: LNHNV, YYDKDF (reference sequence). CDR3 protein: CATQGWETQYL. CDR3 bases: TGTGCCACCCAGGGGTGGGAGACCCAGTACTTA.

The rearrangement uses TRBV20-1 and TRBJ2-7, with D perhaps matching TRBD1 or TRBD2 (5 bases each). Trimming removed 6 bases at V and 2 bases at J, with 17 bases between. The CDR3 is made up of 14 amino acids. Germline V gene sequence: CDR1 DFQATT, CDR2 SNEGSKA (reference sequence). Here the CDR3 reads CSAPGPNSPYEQYF. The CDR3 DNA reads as TGCAGTGCCCCGGGACCGAATTCGCCCTACGAGCAGTACTTC.

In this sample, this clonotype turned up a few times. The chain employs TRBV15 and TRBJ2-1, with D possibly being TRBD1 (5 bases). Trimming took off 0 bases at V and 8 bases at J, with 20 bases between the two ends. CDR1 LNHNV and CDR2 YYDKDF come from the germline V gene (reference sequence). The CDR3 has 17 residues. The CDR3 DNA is TGTGCCACCAGCAGAGACAAGCAGGGCGGCCCCCAGGATGAGCAGTTCTTC. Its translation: CATSRDKQGGPQDEQFF. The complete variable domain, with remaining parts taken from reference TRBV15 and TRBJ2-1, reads DAMVIQNPRYQVTQFGKPVTLSCSQTLNHNVMYWYQQKSSQAPKLLFHYYDKDFNNEADTPDNFQSRRPNTSFCFLDIRSPGLGDTAMYLCATSRDKQGGPQDEQFFGPGTRLTVL.

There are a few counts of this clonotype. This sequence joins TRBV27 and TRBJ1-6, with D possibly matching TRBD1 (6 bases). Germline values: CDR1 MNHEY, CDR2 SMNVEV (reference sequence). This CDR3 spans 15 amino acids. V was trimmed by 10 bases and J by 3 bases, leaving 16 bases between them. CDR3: CATQRGGYYNSPLHF. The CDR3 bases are TGTGCCACACAAAGGGGGGGCTACTATAATTCACCCCTCCACTTT.

The CDR3 nucleotides read TGTGCCAGCAGCAATGGACTAGTTTCCTTCCTCAACACAGATACGCAGTATTTT. Encoded protein: CASSNGLVSFLNTDTQYF. V is TRBV5-6 and J is TRBJ2-3, with 7 nucleotides matching TRBD2. In germline, CDR1 is SGHDT, CDR2 YYEEEE. V dropped 4 bases and J dropped 2; count of bases not matched to a gene: 16. The CDR3 spans 18 residues.

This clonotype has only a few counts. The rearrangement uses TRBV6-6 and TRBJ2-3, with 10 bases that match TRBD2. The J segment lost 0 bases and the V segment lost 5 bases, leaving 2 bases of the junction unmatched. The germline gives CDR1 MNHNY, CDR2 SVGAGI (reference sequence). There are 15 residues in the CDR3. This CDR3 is CASSTSGASTDTQYF. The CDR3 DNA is TGTGCCAGCAGTACTAGCGGGGCTAGCACAGATACGCAGTATTTT.

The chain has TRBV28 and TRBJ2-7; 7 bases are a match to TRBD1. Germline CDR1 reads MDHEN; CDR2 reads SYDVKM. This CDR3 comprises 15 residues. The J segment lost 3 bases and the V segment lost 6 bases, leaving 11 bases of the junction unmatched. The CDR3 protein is CASSLESGQNYEQYF. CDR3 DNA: TGTGCCAGCAGCCTCGAATCGGGACAGAACTACGAGCAGTACTTC.

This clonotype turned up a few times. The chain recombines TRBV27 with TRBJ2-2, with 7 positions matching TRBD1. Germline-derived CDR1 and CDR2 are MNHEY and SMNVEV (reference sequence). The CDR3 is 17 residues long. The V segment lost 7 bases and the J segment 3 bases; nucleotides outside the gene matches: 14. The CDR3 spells CASTRLETGLDTGELFF. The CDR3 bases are TGTGCCAGCACCCGATTAGAGACAGGGCTTGACACCGGGGAGCTGTTTTTT.

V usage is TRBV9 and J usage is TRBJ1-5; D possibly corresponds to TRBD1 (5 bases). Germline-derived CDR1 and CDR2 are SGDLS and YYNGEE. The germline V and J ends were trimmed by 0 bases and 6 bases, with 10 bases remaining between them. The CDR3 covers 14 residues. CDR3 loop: CASSVVDGGQPQHF. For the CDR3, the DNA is TGTGCCAGCAGCGTAGTTGATGGGGGTCAGCCCCAGCATTTT.

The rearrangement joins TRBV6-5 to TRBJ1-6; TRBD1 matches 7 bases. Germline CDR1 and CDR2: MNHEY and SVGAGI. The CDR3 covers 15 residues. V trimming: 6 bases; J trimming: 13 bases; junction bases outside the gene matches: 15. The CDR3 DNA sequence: TGTGCCAGCAGCCCGGGACAGTTTGGGATAGGCCCCCTCCACTTT. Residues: CASSPGQFGIGPLHF.

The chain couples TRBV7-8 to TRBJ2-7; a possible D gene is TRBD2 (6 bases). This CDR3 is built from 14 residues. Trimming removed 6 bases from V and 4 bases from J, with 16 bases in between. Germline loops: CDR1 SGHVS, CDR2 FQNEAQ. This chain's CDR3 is CASRDPGEPYEQYF. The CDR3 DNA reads TGTGCCAGCAGAGACCCGGGGGAGCCTTACGAGCAGTACTTC.

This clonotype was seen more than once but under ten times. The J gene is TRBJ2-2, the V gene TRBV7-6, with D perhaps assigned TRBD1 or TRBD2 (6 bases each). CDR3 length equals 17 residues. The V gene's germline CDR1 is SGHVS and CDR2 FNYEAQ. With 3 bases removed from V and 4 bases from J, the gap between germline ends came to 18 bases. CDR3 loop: CASSFSGASRATGELFF. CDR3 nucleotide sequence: TGTGCCAGCAGCTTTTCGGGGGCGTCACGAGCCACCGGGGAGCTGTTTTTT.

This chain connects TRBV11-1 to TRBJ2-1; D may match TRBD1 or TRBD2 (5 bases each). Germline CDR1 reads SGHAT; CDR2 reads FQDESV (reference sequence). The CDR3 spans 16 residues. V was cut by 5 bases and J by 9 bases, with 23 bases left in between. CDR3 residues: CASSPGTTGGYFEQFF. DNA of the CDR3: TGTGCCAGCAGCCCCGGGACCACGGGCGGCTACTTTGAGCAGTTCTTC.

The CDR3 loop is CASSFRTGGDYTF. CDR3 DNA sequence: TGTGCCAGCAGTTTTAGGACAGGGGGGGACTACACCTTC. The V call is TRBV12-3 or TRBV12-4, the J call TRBJ1-2; 10 bases are shared with TRBD1. V dropped 3 bases and J dropped 10; count of bases not matched to a gene: 5. The CDR3 runs 13 residues.

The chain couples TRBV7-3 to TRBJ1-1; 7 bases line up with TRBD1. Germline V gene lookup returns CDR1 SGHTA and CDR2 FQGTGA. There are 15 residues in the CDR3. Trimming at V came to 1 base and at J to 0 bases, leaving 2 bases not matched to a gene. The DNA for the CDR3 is TGTGCCAGCAGCTTAAGTGGGACAGTGAACACTGAAGCTTTCTTT. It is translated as CASSLSGTVNTEAFF.

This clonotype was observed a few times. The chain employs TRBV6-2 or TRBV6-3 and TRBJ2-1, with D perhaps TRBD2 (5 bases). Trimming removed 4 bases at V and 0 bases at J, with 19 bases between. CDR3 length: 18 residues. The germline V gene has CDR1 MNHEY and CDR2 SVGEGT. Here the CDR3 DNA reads TGTGCCAGCAGTTTCCCAGAGGACTCAACAAACTCCTACAATGAGCAGTTCTTC. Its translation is CASSFPEDSTNSYNEQFF.

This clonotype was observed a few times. CDR3 bases: TGTGCCACCAGCACAGACAGGGGGCTGAACACTGAAGCTTTCTTT. Translating gives CATSTDRGLNTEAFF. The V gene is TRBV15, the J gene TRBJ1-1; 10 positions match TRBD1. Per germline, CDR1 LNHNV and CDR2 YYDKDF (reference sequence). V lost 4 bases to trimming and J lost 0 bases; unmatched junction nucleotides: 2. There are 15 residues in the CDR3.

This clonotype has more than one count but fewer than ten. CDR3 DNA: TGTGCCAGCAGTCTTACAGGGATACCGACCTACAATGAGCAGTTCTTC. Translation gives CASSLTGIPTYNEQFF. The rearrangement joins TRBV9 to TRBJ2-1, with D perhaps matching TRBD1 (6 bases). CDR1 SGDLS and CDR2 YYNGEE come from the germline V gene. Trimming shortened V by 5 bases and J by 2 bases, and 17 bases separated the two germline ends. The CDR3 covers 16 residues.

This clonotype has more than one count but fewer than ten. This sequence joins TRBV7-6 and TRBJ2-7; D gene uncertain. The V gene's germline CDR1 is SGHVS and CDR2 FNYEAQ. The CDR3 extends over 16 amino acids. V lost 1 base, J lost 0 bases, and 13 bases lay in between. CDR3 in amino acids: CASSLEERSSSYEQYF. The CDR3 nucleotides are TGTGCCAGCAGCTTAGAAGAACGATCGAGCTCCTACGAGCAGTACTTC.

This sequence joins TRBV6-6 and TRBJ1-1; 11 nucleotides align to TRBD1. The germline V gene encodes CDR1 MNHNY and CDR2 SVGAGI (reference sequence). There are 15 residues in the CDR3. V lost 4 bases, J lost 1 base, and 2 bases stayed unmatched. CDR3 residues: CASSWTGGPNTEAFF. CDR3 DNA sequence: TGTGCCAGCAGTTGGACAGGGGGCCCGAACACTGAAGCTTTCTTT.